Sequencing of this T cell receptor beta chain was carried out in a study of T-cell reconstitution after alpha-beta-depleted transplantation in children. Unique molecular identifiers tagged the TCRbeta library. TCRdb called the PCR reads again in MiXCR, with one record for every CDR3 protein. The data contain approximately 210,000 distinct CDR3 sequences, about a sixth of them singletons. Notes on this clonotype: Its antigen is unknown.

V was clipped by 2 bases and J by 1 base, with 8 bases between them. The CDR3 contains 14 residues. CDR1 and CDR2 from the germline V gene are MNHEY and SVGAGI. Points from the study as a whole: Expanded clones from the graft, numbering several hundred, reportedly supplied alpha-beta T cells about two months after transplant. When one year had passed after transplant, most T-cell counts and diversity came from newly produced T cells. It was surviving recipient T cells and thymic progenitors that gave some patients high TCRbeta diversity at day 60.

The clonotype comes from a male patient aged 2 to 9 who had a stem cell transplant for acute lymphoblastic leukemia, so the T cells may come from the graft donor. The genes are TRBV6-5 and TRBJ1-1; unclear D gene. The sequences come from PBMCs, mostly from graft donor cells, collected 360 days after TCRalphabeta/CD19-depleted stem cell transplant. For the CDR3, the DNA is TGTGCCAGCAGTTACGACCGGGCGAACACTGAAGCTTTCTTT. Protein sequence: CASSYDRANTEAFF.